These T cell receptor beta chains were read from a single sample in a study of regulatory and conventional T cells in RAG deficiency. Assay used: immunoSEQ multiplex PCR; TCRdb lists only in-frame clones, some missing. The table shows 30,000 to 40,000 clones, with around 89% occurring only once. This sample also appeared in a second study, on regulatory T cells.

The sequencing sample was made of CD8+ T cells sorted from blood. These receptors originate from a human donor in good health. Both conserved end residues are part of each CDR3. Each record gives: D gene, V gene, clone size, J gene, CDR3 protein, CDR3 DNA. The D gene is left open where the match is weak. Expanded clones get a size class; other rows say once, few or many, or leave the size out.

d_call: NA; v_call: TRBV5-1; clone_size: NA; j_call: TRBJ2-2; cdr3_aa: CASSLDSAGELFF; cdr3_nt: TGCGCCAGCAGCTTGGACTCGGCCGGGGAGCTGTTTTTT
d_call: NA; v_call: TRBV7-8; clone_size: NA; j_call: TRBJ2-2; cdr3_aa: CASSTGPTGELFF; cdr3_nt: TGTGCCAGCAGCACTGGACCTACCGGGGAGCTGTTTTTT
d_call: NA; v_call: TRBV5-6; clone_size: NA; j_call: TRBJ1-4; cdr3_aa: CASSLAPSRQSQLFF; cdr3_nt: TGTGCCAGCAGCTTAGCCCCCTCGAGGCAGTCCCAGCTGTTTTTT
d_call: NA; v_call: TRBV6-1; clone_size: few; j_call: TRBJ1-2; cdr3_aa: CASSEGRGVQLGYTF; cdr3_nt: TGTGCCAGCAGTGAAGGGCGAGGGGTTCAGCTCGGCTACACCTTC
d_call: TRBD1; v_call: TRBV6-5; clone_size: NA; j_call: TRBJ1-2; cdr3_aa: CASSYTGQANPGGYTF; cdr3_nt: TGTGCCAGCAGTTACACTGGACAGGCTAACCCGGGTGGCTACACCTTC
d_call: TRBD2; v_call: TRBV9; clone_size: few; j_call: TRBJ2-1; cdr3_aa: CASSVGIGSGSVYNEQFF; cdr3_nt: TGTGCCAGCAGCGTAGGAATAGGTAGCGGGAGCGTCTACAATGAGCAGTTCTTC
d_call: NA; v_call: TRBV19; clone_size: NA; j_call: TRBJ2-7; cdr3_aa: CASSAYAPYRNVLYEQYF; cdr3_nt: TGTGCCAGTAGTGCGTATGCACCCTACAGGAATGTTCTCTACGAGCAGTACTTC
d_call: TRBD2; v_call: TRBV5-1; clone_size: NA; j_call: TRBJ2-1; cdr3_aa: CASSLADSGIYNEQFF; cdr3_nt: TGCGCCAGCAGCTTGGCCGATAGCGGGATTTACAATGAGCAGTTCTTC
d_call: NA; v_call: TRBV7-9; clone_size: NA; j_call: TRBJ2-7; cdr3_aa: CASSSGTGNRAYF; cdr3_nt: TGTGCCAGCAGCTCGGGTACCGGGAATCGTGCGTACTTC
d_call: NA; v_call: TRBV28; clone_size: NA; j_call: TRBJ2-2; cdr3_aa: CASSYTGPSNTGELFF; cdr3_nt: TGTGCCAGCAGTTATACAGGGCCATCGAACACCGGGGAGCTGTTTTTT
d_call: TRBD1; v_call: TRBV11-2; clone_size: NA; j_call: TRBJ1-5; cdr3_aa: CASSLDGTGGWPQHF; cdr3_nt: TGTGCCAGCAGCTTAGATGGGACAGGTGGGTGGCCCCAGCATTTT
d_call: NA; v_call: TRBV7-3; clone_size: NA; j_call: TRBJ2-2; cdr3_aa: CASSLMTGELFF; cdr3_nt: TGTGCCAGCAGCTTAATGACCGGGGAGCTGTTTTTT
d_call: NA; v_call: TRBV11-2; clone_size: once; j_call: TRBJ1-6; cdr3_aa: CASSLDPGTLSPLHF; cdr3_nt: TGTGCCAGCAGCTTAGACCCAGGGACTCTTTCACCCCTCCACTTT
d_call: TRBD1; v_call: TRBV7-9; clone_size: NA; j_call: TRBJ1-2; cdr3_aa: CASSKSGGGYGYTF; cdr3_nt: TGTGCCAGCAGCAAATCAGGGGGCGGATATGGCTACACCTTC
d_call: TRBD1; v_call: TRBV2; clone_size: NA; j_call: TRBJ2-2; cdr3_aa: CASRGQGEAGELFF; cdr3_nt: TGTGCCAGCAGGGGACAGGGGGAGGCCGGGGAGCTGTTTTTT
d_call: NA; v_call: TRBV4-1; clone_size: NA; j_call: TRBJ1-2; cdr3_aa: CASSQGEGRAYGYTF; cdr3_nt: TGCGCCAGCAGCCAAGGAGAAGGGAGGGCCTATGGCTACACCTTC
d_call: NA; v_call: TRBV23-1; clone_size: few; j_call: TRBJ2-6; cdr3_aa: CASSYSCTQQSRANVLTF; cdr3_nt: TGCGCCAGCAGTTATAGCTGTACGCAACAAAGTCGGGCCAACGTCCTGACTTTC
d_call: NA; v_call: TRBV7-9; clone_size: NA; j_call: TRBJ1-1; cdr3_aa: CASSLVEIRFF; cdr3_nt: TGTGCCAGCAGCTTGGTGGAGATTAGGTTCTTT
d_call: NA; v_call: TRBV30; clone_size: NA; j_call: TRBJ1-5; cdr3_aa: CAWTVGEGLYQPQHF; cdr3_nt: TGTGCCTGGACGGTCGGGGAAGGTTTGTATCAGCCCCAGCATTTT
d_call: NA; v_call: TRBV11-2; clone_size: NA; j_call: TRBJ2-2; cdr3_aa: CASSFLHAANTGELFF; cdr3_nt: TGTGCCAGCAGCTTCTTACACGCCGCGAACACCGGGGAGCTGTTTTTT
d_call: TRBD1; v_call: TRBV29-1; clone_size: NA; j_call: TRBJ2-1; cdr3_aa: CSVEGTGDYNEQFF; cdr3_nt: TGCAGCGTTGAGGGGACAGGGGACTACAATGAGCAGTTCTTC
d_call: TRBD2; v_call: TRBV29-1; clone_size: once; j_call: TRBJ2-1; cdr3_aa: CSLRLAGANEQFF; cdr3_nt: TGCAGCTTGAGACTAGCGGGGGCTAATGAGCAGTTCTTC
d_call: NA; v_call: TRBV9; clone_size: NA; j_call: TRBJ1-1; cdr3_aa: CASSVDGRGNTEAFF; cdr3_nt: TGTGCCAGCAGCGTAGATGGAAGGGGTAACACTGAAGCTTTCTTT
d_call: NA; v_call: TRBV2; clone_size: NA; j_call: TRBJ1-1; cdr3_aa: CATRPTPYRPNTEAFF; cdr3_nt: TGTGCCACCAGACCCACTCCTTACAGGCCGAACACTGAAGCTTTCTTT
d_call: NA; v_call: TRBV28; clone_size: NA; j_call: TRBJ1-1; cdr3_aa: CASSPPTEYTEAFF; cdr3_nt: TGTGCCAGCAGCCCTCCGACAGAATACACTGAAGCTTTCTTT
d_call: NA; v_call: TRBV4-1; clone_size: NA; j_call: TRBJ1-2; cdr3_aa: CASSQASEGYTF; cdr3_nt: TGCGCCAGCAGCCAAGCGTCAGAAGGCTACACCTTC
d_call: NA; v_call: TRBV10-2; clone_size: NA; j_call: TRBJ2-1; cdr3_aa: CASSNERFSYNEQFF; cdr3_nt: TGCGCCAGCAGTAACGAGCGGTTCTCCTACAATGAGCAGTTCTTC
d_call: NA; v_call: TRBV5-1; clone_size: once; j_call: TRBJ1-3; cdr3_aa: CASSLEGPGNTIYF; cdr3_nt: TGCGCCAGCAGCTTGGAGGGGCCTGGAAACACCATATATTTT
d_call: NA; v_call: TRBV11-2; clone_size: NA; j_call: TRBJ1-2; cdr3_aa: CASSPDGNYGYTF; cdr3_nt: TGTGCCAGCAGCCCGGACGGTAACTATGGCTACACCTTC
d_call: TRBD1; v_call: TRBV18; clone_size: NA; j_call: TRBJ1-1; cdr3_aa: CASTGQGGTEAFF; cdr3_nt: TGTGCCAGCACTGGACAGGGAGGGACTGAAGCTTTCTTT
d_call: NA; v_call: TRBV28; clone_size: NA; j_call: TRBJ1-5; cdr3_aa: CASSLEFNQPQHF; cdr3_nt: TGTGCCAGCAGTTTAGAATTTAATCAGCCCCAGCATTTT
d_call: NA; v_call: TRBV9; clone_size: NA; j_call: TRBJ2-1; cdr3_aa: CASSYPGGTSLNEQFF; cdr3_nt: TGTGCCAGCAGCTATCCAGGGGGGACTTCCTTAAATGAGCAGTTCTTC
d_call: TRBD2; v_call: TRBV5-1; clone_size: NA; j_call: TRBJ2-3; cdr3_aa: CASSSPGLAGGIRTSTDTQYF; cdr3_nt: TGCGCCAGCAGCTCCCCTGGGTTAGCGGGGGGTATTCGCACTAGCACAGATACGCAGTATTTT
d_call: NA; v_call: TRBV5-6; clone_size: few; j_call: TRBJ2-1; cdr3_aa: CASSLVSADEQFF; cdr3_nt: TGTGCCAGCAGCTTGGTTTCAGCGGATGAGCAGTTCTTC
d_call: NA; v_call: TRBV9; clone_size: NA; j_call: TRBJ2-5; cdr3_aa: CASSVGQGSQETQYF; cdr3_nt: TGCGCCAGCAGCGTAGGGCAGGGTTCCCAAGAGACCCAGTACTTC
d_call: TRBD2; v_call: TRBV6-1; clone_size: NA; j_call: TRBJ2-7; cdr3_aa: CATRPQGGYNEQYF; cdr3_nt: TGTGCCACCCGCCCCCAGGGAGGGTATAACGAGCAGTACTTC
d_call: NA; v_call: TRBV5-1; clone_size: NA; j_call: TRBJ2-1; cdr3_aa: CASSLQGIHEQFF; cdr3_nt: TGCGCCAGCAGCTTGCAGGGTATCCATGAGCAGTTCTTC
d_call: NA; v_call: TRBV6-5; clone_size: NA; j_call: TRBJ2-7; cdr3_aa: CASSYSTDEQYF; cdr3_nt: TGTGCCAGCAGTTACTCGACGGACGAGCAGTACTTC
d_call: NA; v_call: TRBV14; clone_size: NA; j_call: TRBJ2-7; cdr3_aa: CASSQVDPDITGFYPYEQYF; cdr3_nt: TGTGCCAGCAGCCAAGTTGATCCAGATATAACAGGGTTCTACCCCTACGAGCAGTACTTC
d_call: NA; v_call: TRBV6-5; clone_size: NA; j_call: TRBJ2-7; cdr3_aa: CASSYRSSYEQYF; cdr3_nt: TGTGCCAGCAGTTACAGAAGCTCCTACGAGCAGTACTTC
d_call: TRBD2; v_call: TRBV5-4; clone_size: NA; j_call: TRBJ2-5; cdr3_aa: CASSPRASGQETQYF; cdr3_nt: TGTGCCAGCAGCCCCCGGGCTAGCGGACAAGAGACCCAGTACTTC
d_call: TRBD2; v_call: TRBV2; clone_size: NA; j_call: TRBJ2-7; cdr3_aa: CASSTSGGSHEQYF; cdr3_nt: TGTGCCAGCAGCACTAGCGGGGGCTCCCACGAGCAGTACTTC
d_call: TRBD1; v_call: TRBV29-1; clone_size: NA; j_call: TRBJ2-5; cdr3_aa: CSVAGTVDQETQYF; cdr3_nt: TGCAGCGTAGCCGGGACAGTGGACCAAGAGACCCAGTACTTC
d_call: NA; v_call: TRBV7-3; clone_size: NA; j_call: TRBJ1-1; cdr3_aa: CASSLSGLAEAFF; cdr3_nt: TGTGCCAGCAGCTTATCCGGGCTCGCTGAAGCTTTCTTT
d_call: NA; v_call: TRBV28; clone_size: NA; j_call: TRBJ1-5; cdr3_aa: CATSKGHGVNQPQHF; cdr3_nt: TGTGCCACTAGCAAGGGTCACGGCGTCAATCAGCCCCAGCATTTT
d_call: NA; v_call: TRBV2; clone_size: once; j_call: TRBJ2-3; cdr3_aa: CASRAGTADTQYF; cdr3_nt: TGTGCCAGCAGGGCTGGGACGGCAGATACGCAGTATTTT
d_call: NA; v_call: TRBV5-6; clone_size: few; j_call: TRBJ2-5; cdr3_aa: CASSGGGRDETQYF; cdr3_nt: TGTGCCAGCAGCGGGGGGGGCAGGGACGAGACCCAGTACTTC
d_call: TRBD1; v_call: TRBV7-2; clone_size: NA; j_call: TRBJ1-2; cdr3_aa: CASSAGTANVRYGYTF; cdr3_nt: TGTGCCAGCAGCGCCGGGACAGCGAACGTTCGGTATGGCTACACCTTC